A selection of T cell receptor beta chains follows, all from one sample in a study of technical replicates of blood from several donors. Clones were sequenced by immunoSEQ multiplex PCR, and TCRdb holds only the in-frame ones, with some missing. Among 53,000 or so clones listed, around 84% were seen once. The sample comprised PBMCs. Every receptor here comes from a human donor in good health. Some clones in this sample may be carry-over from other donors' samples. CDR3s include the opening cysteine and the closing phenylalanine or tryptophan.

J,V,CDR3
TRBJ2-7,TRBV7-9,CASSSLRRYEQYF
TRBJ2-2,TRBV5-1,CASSLRTGVSTGELFF
TRBJ2-2,TRBV4-2,CASSQDKQRGNTGELFF
TRBJ2-7,TRBV7-2,CASSLVGTGGHEQYF
TRBJ2-7,TRBV10-3,CAIRGTGHYEQYF
TRBJ1-2,TRBV25-1,CASSLRLGGVDYGYTF
TRBJ1-4,TRBV29-1,CSVLDSLNEKLFF
TRBJ2-7,TRBV7-2,CASSLETGSSYEQYF
TRBJ2-2,TRBV4-3,CASSRDFRSRTGELFF
TRBJ1-2,TRBV10-3,CATGGGLPAYGYTF
TRBJ1-2,TRBV15,CATSREGGGGYTF
TRBJ1-2,TRBV4-3,CASSQDRGANYGYTF
TRBJ2-3,TRBV6-6,CASSYGGNTDTQYF
TRBJ2-7,TRBV2,CASGGRSSYEQYF
TRBJ1-6,TRBV5-4,CASSRLGGSSYNSPLHF
TRBJ2-5,TRBV7-9,CASSFNGETQYF
TRBJ2-1,TRBV27,CASRYSLYNEQFF
TRBJ2-5,TRBV2,CASRMDSQETQYF
TRBJ1-2,TRBV4-2,CASSQSNSGTGNGYTF
TRBJ1-2,TRBV6-5,CASSYSGGRYGYTF
TRBJ1-2,TRBV7-9,CASSPGAGNYGYTF
TRBJ2-3,TRBV7-3,CASSLSPLPGDTQYF
TRBJ1-1,TRBV19,CASSIDRRVYFEAFF
TRBJ2-1,TRBV21-1,CASQGGELADYNEQFF
TRBJ1-2,TRBV7-8,CASSLARKGGYTF
TRBJ1-1,TRBV11-2,CASSLGSGNTEAFF
TRBJ1-2,TRBV6-5,CASRPPWGGNYGYTF
TRBJ1-2,TRBV4-3,CASSQGSWDTHGYTF
TRBJ2-7,TRBV4-3,CASSQDPDRDYEQYF
TRBJ2-7,TRBV5-1,CASSSGQANEQYF
TRBJ2-7,TRBV14,CASSQAGRRPSSYEQYF
TRBJ2-2,TRBV7-2,CASSTGQGGTGELFF
TRBJ2-4,TRBV5-1,CASSLGTSGGAKNIQYF
TRBJ1-4,TRBV2,CASTLGGLLEKLFF
TRBJ2-2,TRBV2,CASSILPGNTGELFF
TRBJ2-7,TRBV7-9,CASSLAYRGTYEQYF
TRBJ2-4,TRBV7-9,CASSWQGEGNIQYF
TRBJ1-1,TRBV6-5,CASRPPDRANTEAFF
TRBJ1-2,TRBV15,CATSRDRGDYGYTF
TRBJ2-1,TRBV2,CASRLAGGHENEQFF
TRBJ1-3,TRBV18,CASSPGTGTGNTIYF
TRBJ2-7,TRBV6-1,CASTVDRGEQYF
TRBJ1-2,TRBV29-1,CSVAWGQGGYTF
TRBJ2-7,TRBV28,CASSFVKGATYEQYF
TRBJ2-7,TRBV7-8,CASSPLAGGKQYF
TRBJ1-6,TRBV30,CAWSGQGRSPLHF
TRBJ1-6,TRBV7-2,CASSNTGTGVFSPLHF
TRBJ1-2,TRBV15,CATSRDLAANYGYTF
TRBJ1-6,TRBV15,CATSRGGAGNSPLHF
TRBJ2-3,TRBV15,CATSRERERTDTQYF
TRBJ2-1,TRBV4-2,CASSQGPSGSNEQFF
TRBJ2-1,TRBV11-1,CASSLGAGPNYNEQFF
TRBJ2-1,TRBV5-1,CASRRGLAGGPGFF
TRBJ1-2,TRBV7-2,CASSLVGTGVWYGYTF